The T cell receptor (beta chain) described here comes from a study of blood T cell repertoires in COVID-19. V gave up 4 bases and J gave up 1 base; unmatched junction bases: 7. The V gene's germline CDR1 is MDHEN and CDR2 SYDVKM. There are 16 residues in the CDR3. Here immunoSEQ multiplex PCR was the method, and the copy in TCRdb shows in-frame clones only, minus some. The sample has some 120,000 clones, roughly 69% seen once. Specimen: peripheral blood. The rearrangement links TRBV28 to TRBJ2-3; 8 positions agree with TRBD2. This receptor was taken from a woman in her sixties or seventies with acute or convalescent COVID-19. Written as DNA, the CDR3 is TGTGCCAGCAGTTCGACTAGCGCTGGGGGCACAGATACGCAGTATTTT. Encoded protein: CASSSTSAGGTDTQYF.